This TCR beta chain was found in a study of monozygotic twins with inflammatory bowel disease. Notes on this clonotype: Its matching antigen is unknown.

A total RNA quantity of 3500 ng went into each TCR library. TCRdb reanalyzed the 5' RACE reads and collapses them to one entry per CDR3 protein, without DNA. The sample yields a few hundred thousand distinct CDR3 sequences, of which the top ten take up approximately 2.8%. Blood was drawn at roughly 2.6 ml per donor. Study-wide results and caveats: Researchers report that IBD patients shared fewer clonotypes with others than healthy twins, especially amid disease activity. Compared with healthy co-twins, IBD patients showed reduced TCRbeta repertoire diversity by inverse Simpson.

The CDR3 totals 14 residues. Germline V gene sequence: CDR1 SEHNR, CDR2 FQNEAQ (reference sequence). The V and J genes are TRBV7-9 and TRBJ2-7; TCRdb calls TRBD1, which cannot be checked without DNA. This clonotype was sampled from a human donor with ulcerative colitis or Crohn's disease, or a healthy co-twin of an affected twin (not recorded which). The specimen sequenced was blood. This chain's CDR3 is CASSLETGQGEQYF. The full variable domain, in which reference TRBV7-9 and TRBJ2-7 provide the parts outside the CDR3, is DTGVSQNPRHKITKRGQNVTFRCDPISEHNRLYWYRQTLGQGPEFLTYFQNEAQLEKSRLLSDRFSAERPKGSFSTLEIQRTEQGDSAMYLCASSLETGQGEQYFGPGTRLTVT.